This T cell receptor (beta chain) was sequenced in a study of PD-1 blockade in mismatch repair-deficient tumors. Produced via immunoSEQ multiplex PCR; TCRdb's table is partial and in-frame only. The sample records approximately 120,000 clones, about 86% being singletons. The CDR3 runs 14 residues. The ends were cut back, 2 bases at V and 6 bases at J, with 13 bases in the middle. From germline, CDR1 is MNHEY and CDR2 SVGAGI. The chain links TRBV6-5 to TRBJ2-5; perhaps TRBD1 as D (5 bases). The sequencing used peripheral blood, collected 44 weeks after starting pembrolizumab. This TCR was sampled from an adult with mismatch repair-deficient cancer. For the CDR3, the DNA is TGTGCCAGCAGTTACACCGAAGTGGGGCAGACCCAGTACTTC. As protein: CASSYTEVGQTQYF.